This is a list of T cell receptor beta chains from one sample in a study of T cells in Graves' hyperthyroidism and ophthalmopathy. TCRdb independently ran MiXCR on the multiplex PCR reads; one entry per CDR3 protein. The sample lists roughly 740,000 distinct CDR3 sequences, about 15% occurring once. The sample was blood. The source of these receptors is a man between 18 and 35 years old with Graves' hyperthyroidism. The CDR3 runs from the conserved cysteine through the conserved F or W. A D gene is named only where the DNA matches it firmly. Size tells how often a clone was seen (once, few, many) or the class of an expanded clone, and some rows leave it out.

V	D	size	J	DNA	CDR3
TRBV7-9	TRBD2	many	TRBJ2-7	TGTGCCAGCAGCGAGGGACTAGCGGGAGGGCCCGACGACGAGCAGTACTTC	CASSEGLAGGPDDEQYF
TRBV4-1	-	few	TRBJ2-7	TGCGCCAGCAGCCAAACGTCCGGGAATCCCTACGAGCAGTACTTC	CASSQTSGNPYEQYF
TRBV28	-	few	TRBJ2-5	TGTGCCAGCAGTCCTTATCCTCCAGAAGAGACCCAGTACTTC	CASSPYPPEETQYF
TRBV5-1	-	-	TRBJ2-2	TGCGCCAGCAGCTTGGAGGTAGCGGTCAACACCGGGGAGCTGTTTTTT	CASSLEVAVNTGELFF
TRBV2	-	many	TRBJ1-2	TGTGCCAGCAATGAGGGGGTCTACTATGGCTACACCTTC	CASNEGVYYGYTF
TRBV14	TRBD2	few	TRBJ2-3	TGTGCCAGCAGCCGCCGGGACTACACAGATACGCAGTATTTT	CASSRRDYTDTQYF
TRBV11-2	TRBD1	many	TRBJ2-2	TGTGCCAGCAGCAGGGACAGGGGGGGACGGGAGCTGTTTTTT	CASSRDRGGRELFF
TRBV10-2	TRBD1	many	TRBJ1-1	TGCGCCAGCGGGGGAGGGGGCACTATGAACACTGAAGCTTTCTTT	CASGGGGTMNTEAFF
TRBV9	-	-	TRBJ2-2	TGTGCCAGCAGCGTCCCGGACCGACAGCTACACACCGGGGAGCTGTTTTTT	CASSVPDRQLHTGELFF
TRBV12-3/TRBV12-4	-	many	TRBJ2-2	TGTGCCAGCAGTCTATCTAGCTCGAACACCGGGGAGCTGTTTTTT	CASSLSSSNTGELFF
TRBV9	TRBD2	few	TRBJ2-5	TGTGCCAGCAGCGTAGCCCCTAGCGGGAGTAAGGAGACCCAGTACTTC	CASSVAPSGSKETQYF
TRBV9	TRBD2	-	TRBJ2-7	TGTGCCAGCAGCGTAGTGGCGGGAGACGAGCAGTACTTC	CASSVVAGDEQYF
TRBV19	-	-	TRBJ2-3	TGTGCCAGTAGTATAACAGGTACTAGCACAGATACGCAGTATTTT	CASSITGTSTDTQYF
TRBV6-1	-	-	TRBJ1-6	TGTGCCAGCAGCACCGGGACAACAAAAAGCTCCTATAATTCACCCCTCCACTTT	CASSTGTTKSSYNSPLHF
TRBV20-1	-	-	TRBJ2-3	TGCAGTGCTAGAGATTTTGGGGACGGTGCCTCGCAGTATTTT	CSARDFGDGASQYF
TRBV11-3	-	-	TRBJ2-7	TGTGCCAGCAAAAGGGATGGCAATTCCTACGAGCAGTACTTC	CASKRDGNSYEQYF
TRBV7-3	-	few	TRBJ1-1	TGTGCCAGCAGCTTAATCGGGGGGGCACGGACTGAAGCTTTCTTT	CASSLIGGARTEAFF
TRBV19	-	few	TRBJ1-1	TGTGCCAGTAGTATGGACAGTATCACTGAAGCTTTCTTT	CASSMDSITEAFF
TRBV20-1	-	few	TRBJ2-7	TGCAGTGCTAGGGATTACTCTCAAGTACACGAGCAGTACTTC	CSARDYSQVHEQYF
TRBV12-3/TRBV12-4	-	-	TRBJ2-2	TGTGCCAGCAGTTTTTTCTCGGGGCCCGGGGAGCTGTTTTTT	CASSFFSGPGELFF
TRBV15	-	many	TRBJ2-7	TGTGCCACCAGCAAGCCCGGGAGTGGGAGGTACGAGCAGTACTTC	CATSKPGSGRYEQYF
TRBV9	TRBD1	few	TRBJ1-4	TGTGCCAGCAGCGTGACAGGGGGCGACGAAAAACTGTTTTTT	CASSVTGGDEKLFF
TRBV20-1	-	-	TRBJ2-1	TGCAGTGCTAGAGATTCAGGGGAGATTGCCTACAATGAGCAGTTCTTC	CSARDSGEIAYNEQFF
TRBV13	-	few	TRBJ2-3	TGTGCCAGCAGCTTAGGGACGGATGGACTACGTACGCAGTATTTT	CASSLGTDGLRTQYF
TRBV18	-	-	TRBJ1-1	TGTGCCAGCTCACCGCCGCAGGGGCCCAGGAACACTGAAGCTTTCTTT	CASSPPQGPRNTEAFF
TRBV20-1	TRBD2	-	TRBJ2-7	TGCAGTGCTAGAGTCCCCGAGGGGCTAGCGGGAGAAAGGCAGTACTTC	CSARVPEGLAGERQYF
TRBV4-1	-	few	TRBJ2-5	TGCGCCAGCAGCTCCCAAGGAGGGAGATTGTACCAAGAGACCCAGTACTTC	CASSSQGGRLYQETQYF
TRBV5-1	-	-	TRBJ2-1	TGCGCCAGCAGCTTGACACAGAGTTGGTCCTACAATGAGCAGTTCTTC	CASSLTQSWSYNEQFF
TRBV28	TRBD1	many	TRBJ1-1	TGTGCCAGCAGTTTTCAGGGGGGGACTGAAGCTTTCTTT	CASSFQGGTEAFF
TRBV5-1	-	many	TRBJ2-7	TGCGCCAGCAGCAAAGGGGACGCGAGCTCCTACGAGCAGTACTTC	CASSKGDASSYEQYF
TRBV10-3	TRBD1	many	TRBJ1-1	TGTGCCACTAGGGACAGGGAGGCTCCGAAAGCTTTCTTT	CATRDREAPKAFF
TRBV11-2	TRBD2	many	TRBJ2-1	TGTGCCAGCAGCTTTCCCCAGCGGGAGACGTACAATGAGCAGTTCTTC	CASSFPQRETYNEQFF
TRBV3-1	TRBD2	many	TRBJ2-1	TGTGCCAGCAGCCTCCCGGGACTAGCGTTGGTGGATGAGCAGTTCTTC	CASSLPGLALVDEQFF
TRBV10-3	-	-	TRBJ2-3	TGTGCCATCAGTGCCGAGGGCGGGACAGATACGCAGTATTTT	CAISAEGGTDTQYF
TRBV9	-	few	TRBJ1-1	TGTGCCAGCAGCGTAGTGGAGGGGAACACTGAAGCTTTCTTT	CASSVVEGNTEAFF
TRBV10-3	TRBD2	few	TRBJ2-2	TGTGCCATCAGTGAGCAAGGGACTAGCGGGAGTCCCGGGGAGCTGTTTTTT	CAISEQGTSGSPGELFF
TRBV29-1	TRBD1	-	TRBJ2-2	TGCAGCGTGAGGTGGGACAGGGAGACCGGGGAGCTGTTTTTT	CSVRWDRETGELFF
TRBV7-8	-	few	TRBJ1-4	TGTGCCAGCAGCCGGGGACACGATGAAAAACTGTTTTTT	CASSRGHDEKLFF
TRBV4-2	-	few	TRBJ1-1	TGTGCCAGCAGCCAAGAGGTAGGGAACACTGAAGCTTTCTTT	CASSQEVGNTEAFF
TRBV9	TRBD1	few	TRBJ2-7	TGTGCCAGCAGCGTAGGGGACAGGATCTACGAGCAGTACTTC	CASSVGDRIYEQYF
TRBV4-1	-	-	TRBJ1-4	TGCGCCAGCGCCCCAGGGTCAACTAATGAAAAACTGTTTTTT	CASAPGSTNEKLFF
TRBV7-9	-	-	TRBJ1-1	TGTGCCAGCAACTCTCCGGACAGAAAGAACACTGAAGCTTTCTTT	CASNSPDRKNTEAFF
TRBV3-1	TRBD2	few	TRBJ2-7	TGTGCCAGCAGCCCGAGGCGGGAGGGTTACGAGCAGTACTTC	CASSPRREGYEQYF
TRBV30	-	-	TRBJ2-1	TGTGCCTGGAGTCTAGAGCGGGCCTCCTACAATGAGCAGTTCTTC	CAWSLERASYNEQFF
TRBV12-3/TRBV12-4	-	many	TRBJ1-2	TGTGCCAGCAGCCCGGGACGGAACTATGGCTACACCTTC	CASSPGRNYGYTF
TRBV7-9	-	many	TRBJ1-1	TGTGCCAGCAGCTTAGCGCTAACAGATAAAGCTTTCTTT	CASSLALTDKAFF
TRBV11-2	-	few	TRBJ1-2	TGTGCCAGCAGCTCCTCTTGGGGCGATGGCTACACCTTC	CASSSSWGDGYTF
TRBV29-1	-	few	TRBJ1-1	TGCAGCGCGAGGGGTCCGAGCACTGAAGCTTTCTTT	CSARGPSTEAFF
TRBV28	TRBD2	many	TRBJ2-7	TGTGCCAGCAGTTTCGGGGGGTCGAGCTCCTACGAGCAGTACTTC	CASSFGGSSSYEQYF
TRBV12-3/TRBV12-4	TRBD1	many	TRBJ2-7	TGTGCCAGCAGTTTCGGGACAGGGAGACACGAGCAGTACTTC	CASSFGTGRHEQYF
TRBV11-2	TRBD1	many	TRBJ2-5	TGTGCCAGCAGCTTGACAGGGGGCTCGTCGGAGACCCAGTACTTC	CASSLTGGSSETQYF
TRBV20-1	-	-	TRBJ1-2	TGCAGTGCTAGAGAGGCAGGGCTCACTAACTATGGCTACACCTTC	CSAREAGLTNYGYTF
TRBV29-1	-	-	TRBJ2-4	TGCAGCGTAGGAGATGGGGCCAAAAACATTCAGTACTTC	CSVGDGAKNIQYF
TRBV7-9	TRBD2	once	TRBJ2-1	TGTGCCAGCAGCTTGGCTAGCGGGAGCCTGACGAATGAGCAGTTCTTC	CASSLASGSLTNEQFF
TRBV7-2	TRBD1	many	TRBJ2-4	TGTGCCAGCAGCCCGGACAGGGGGAGAAACATTCAGTACTTC	CASSPDRGRNIQYF
TRBV7-3	-	few	TRBJ2-1	TGTGCCAGCAGCTTTATGGGATGGGATGAGCAGTTCTTC	CASSFMGWDEQFF
TRBV7-9	TRBD2	few	TRBJ2-7	TGTGCCAGCAGCTATCCGGGCCCGGGAGGGGTCGACGAGCAGTACTTC	CASSYPGPGGVDEQYF
TRBV7-9	TRBD2	many	TRBJ2-3	TGTGCCAGCAGCTTAGAAGTAGCGGGTGTTTTCGATACGCAGTATTTT	CASSLEVAGVFDTQYF
TRBV12-5	TRBD2	-	TRBJ2-2	TGTGCTAGTGGTTTGACACCTAGCGGGAGGGACGACACCGGGGAGCTGTTTTTT	CASGLTPSGRDDTGELFF